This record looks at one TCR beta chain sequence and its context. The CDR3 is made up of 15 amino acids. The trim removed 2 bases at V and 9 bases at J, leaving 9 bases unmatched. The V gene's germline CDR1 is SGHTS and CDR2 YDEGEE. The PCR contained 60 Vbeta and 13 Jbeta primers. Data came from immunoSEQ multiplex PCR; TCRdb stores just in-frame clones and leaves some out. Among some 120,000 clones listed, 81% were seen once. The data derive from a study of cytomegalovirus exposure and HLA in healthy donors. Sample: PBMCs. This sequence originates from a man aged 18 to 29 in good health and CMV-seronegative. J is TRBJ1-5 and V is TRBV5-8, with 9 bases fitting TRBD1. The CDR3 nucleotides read TGTGCCAGCAGCTTTGGGACAGGGAGAGAGCGGCCCCAGCATTTT. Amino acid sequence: CASSFGTGRERPQHF.